This entry lists 18 T cell receptor beta chains sequenced from one sample in a study of post-analysis software for immune sequencing data (dated by TCRdb to about 2015). Library preparation used PCR. Instrument on record: Illumina HiSeq 2500. Unique molecular identifiers were incorporated into TCR beta cDNA libraries to reduce PCR and sequencing biases. In TCRdb, the public reads were trimmed at Q25 with fastp and aligned with MiXCR, with productive beta chains retained. One record per CDR3 amino acid sequence lists the most common genes and DNA. Across this sample there are 150,000 to 200,000 distinct CDR3 sequences, with 35% to 40% seen only once. The ten largest clonotypes hold approximately 30% of the sample. In light of the paper, this sample's time point label describes: second blood draw from one MS patient after hematopoietic stem cell transplantation. The source was blood, collected after autologous hematopoietic stem cell transplantation. All receptors come from a girl aged 5-17 years with multiple sclerosis. Donor details come from another sample of the same person, matched by shared clones.

V gene TRBV6-2 or TRBV6-3 combines with J gene TRBJ1-2; D perhaps matches TRBD1 (5 bases). Trimming removed 6 bases from V and 4 bases from J, with 15 bases in between. Looked up from germline, CDR1 is MNHEY and CDR2 is SVGEGT. The CDR3 runs to 14 residues. DNA of the CDR3: TGTGCCAGCAGCCCGCTTGAGGGGTCCTATGGCTACACCTTC. This gives the protein CASSPLEGSYGYTF.

V is TRBV21-1 and J is TRBJ2-7; the table names TRBD2, a call not compared with the DNA. TRBV21-1 is labeled a pseudogene. CDR3 length: 14 amino acids. The CDR3, as DNA: TGTGCCAGCAAAGGGGTGGGAGGGAGGTACGAGCAGTACTTC. This gives the protein CASKGVGGRYEQYF.

There are a few counts of this clonotype. The V gene is TRBV7-6, the J gene TRBJ2-5; 11 bases are a match to TRBD1. CDR3 size: 15 residues. V lost 3 bases, J lost 4 bases, and 4 bases stayed unmatched. Germline V gene lookup returns CDR1 SGHVS and CDR2 FNYEAQ. CDR3 coding DNA: TGTGCCAGCAGCTTCCCTGGACAGGGGGCAGAGACCCAGTACTTC. It is translated as CASSFPGQGAETQYF. The whole variable domain, filled in from reference TRBV7-6 and TRBJ2-5, reads GAGVSQSPRYKVTKRGQDVALRCDPISGHVSLYWYRQALGQGPEFLTYFNYEAQQDKSGLPNDRFSAERPEGSISTLTIQRTEQRDSAMYRCASSFPGQGAETQYFGPGTRLLVL.

The V gene is TRBV20-1, the J gene TRBJ2-1; 12 bases are shared with TRBD2. This CDR3 spans 14 amino acids. V shed 7 bases, J shed 5 bases, and the junction held 6 bases outside the gene matches. Germline assignment: CDR1 DFQATT and CDR2 SNEGSKA (reference sequence). DNA of the CDR3: TGCAGTGTTAGGGGACTAGCGGGCAACAATGAGCAGTTCTTC. Translating it yields CSVRGLAGNNEQFF.

The V and J genes are TRBV28 and TRBJ1-4, with D unclear. This CDR3 is 12 amino acids long. V lost 5 bases to trimming and J lost 8 bases, with 9 bases between them. In germline, CDR1 is MDHEN, CDR2 SYDVKM. As DNA, the CDR3 is TGTGCCAGCAGTGCAGCCAGGGAAAAACTGTTTTTT. Translation: CASSAAREKLFF.

This chain links TRBV5-6 with TRBJ1-5; 7 positions match TRBD1. The CDR3 totals 15 residues. Trimming at V came to 1 base and at J to 3 bases, leaving 4 bases not matched to a gene. Germline V gene lookup returns CDR1 SGHDT and CDR2 YYEEEE. CDR3 residues: CASSLTGADNQPQHF. The CDR3 DNA sequence: TGTGCCAGCAGCTTGACAGGGGCGGACAATCAGCCCCAGCATTTT.

The gene calls are TRBV10-3 and TRBJ2-3; TRBD1 matches 8 bases. J gave up 2 bases and V 2 bases, and 6 bases lay outside the gene matches. Germline CDR1 is ENHRY and CDR2 is SYGVKD. The CDR3 contains 16 residues. In nucleotides, the CDR3 is TGTGCCATCAGTGAGCCCGGACAGGGCTTCACAGATACGCAGTATTTT. It is translated as CAISEPGQGFTDTQYF.

This clonotype came up a few times. The V and J genes are TRBV7-2 and TRBJ1-2; weak D call: TRBD1 (5 bases). Trimming shortened V by 1 base and J by 3 bases, and 12 bases separated the two germline ends. The length of the CDR3 is 15 residues. The germline V gene encodes CDR1 SGHTA and CDR2 FQGNSA. The CDR3 coding sequence is TGTGCCAGCAGCTTAGTGGGGGGTGGGGACTATGGCTACACCTTC. Its translation: CASSLVGGGDYGYTF.

This clonotype was found a few times. This chain links TRBV11-3 with TRBJ1-2; D gene uncertain. V was clipped by 3 bases and J by 5 bases, with 16 bases between them. Germline V gives CDR1 SGHNT, CDR2 YENEEA. The CDR3 has 15 residues. The DNA for the CDR3 is TGTGCCAGCAGCTTCGGGTTCCCCCCACTATATGGCTACACCTTC. It translates to CASSFGFPPLYGYTF.

This clonotype showed up many times. The V call is TRBV2, the J call TRBJ1-2; 7 nucleotides line up with TRBD1. The germline CDR1 and CDR2 sequences are SNHLY and FYNNEI. This CDR3 is 16 amino acids long. V dropped 6 bases and J dropped 2; count of bases not matched to a gene: 12. The CDR3 region is CASSLLRGDRNYGYTF. In DNA form, the CDR3 reads TGTGCCAGCAGCTTACTCCGGGGGGACAGAAACTATGGCTACACCTTC.

As concerns this clonotype: A read error may be the cause here, since a much bigger clone is one base away. CDR3 nucleotides: TGCAGTGCCCACCCACTCCTCAGCTACGAGCAGTACTTC. It codes for CSAHPLLSYEQYF. V gene TRBV20-1 combines with J gene TRBJ2-7; D uncertain. This CDR3 region has 13 residues. With 6 bases removed from V and 3 bases from J, the gap between germline ends came to 15 bases. Germline values: CDR1 DFQATT, CDR2 SNEGSKA (reference sequence).

The rearrangement joins TRBV4-1 to TRBJ2-3; 9 bases line up with TRBD2. Germline assignment: CDR1 MGHRA and CDR2 YSYEKL. This CDR3 has 18 amino acids. With V trimmed by 0 bases and J by 4 bases, 11 bases remained unmatched. The CDR3, as DNA: TGCGCCAGCAGCCAAGAGTCCCTAGCGGGAAAGGAGGCAGATACGCAGTATTTT. Its protein product is CASSQESLAGKEADTQYF.

In its sample, this clonotype was seen a few times. The junction differs from germline at one of its ends, possibly a read error. V usage is TRBV28 and J usage is TRBJ2-3; the match to TRBD2 covers 9 bases. This CDR3 has 15 amino acids. Germline V CDR1 and CDR2: MDHEN, SYDVKM. The CDR3 coding sequence is TGTACCAGCAGTTTGCATAGCGGGAGTACAGATACGCAGTATTTT. Residues: CTSSLHSGSTDTQYF.

This clonotype was seen a few times. V and J are TRBV11-2 and TRBJ2-3; no definite D call. This CDR3 comprises 15 residues. Trimming took 1 base from V and 3 from J, leaving 11 bases between them. The germline V gene has CDR1 SGHAT and CDR2 FQNNGV. Here the CDR3 DNA reads TGTGCCAGCAGCTTAGGATTATTAGGGACAGATACGCAGTATTTT. Translating gives CASSLGLLGTDTQYF.

The genes are TRBV5-1 and TRBJ2-7; TRBD2 aligns across 10 bases. The CDR3 length is 15 residues. V dropped 4 bases and J dropped 4; count of bases not matched to a gene: 8. From germline, CDR1 is SGHRS and CDR2 YFSETQ. The chain's CDR3 is CASSPATSGIYEQYF. Written as DNA, the CDR3 is TGCGCCAGCAGCCCGGCTACTAGCGGGATATACGAGCAGTACTTC.

This clonotype was counted only a few times. The genes are TRBV6-6 and TRBJ2-3, with TRBD1 as a possible D gene (5 bases). Germline V lookup: CDR1 MNHNY, CDR2 SVGAGI (reference sequence). There are 15 residues in the CDR3. V was pared by 6 bases and J by 2 bases, with 15 bases between. Here the CDR3 reads CASRPLRTNTDTQYF. For the CDR3, the DNA is TGTGCCAGCAGACCCCTTCGGACAAACACAGATACGCAGTATTTT.

The gene calls are TRBV15 and TRBJ2-5; 7 bases align to TRBD1. This CDR3 has 18 amino acids. CDR1 is LNHNV and CDR2 is YYDKDF in the germline V gene (reference sequence). V shed 0 bases and J 5 bases; nucleotides not matched to a gene: 15. The CDR3 loop reads CATSRDAVGTVLGETQYF. CDR3 DNA sequence: TGTGCCACCAGCAGAGATGCTGTTGGGACAGTCCTAGGGGAGACCCAGTACTTC.

The table lists this clonotype with a few counts. V usage is TRBV7-2 and J usage is TRBJ1-1; D unresolved. Trimming took 0 bases from V and 7 from J, leaving 12 bases between them. The CDR3 extends over 14 amino acids. Germline V lookup: CDR1 SGHTA, CDR2 FQGNSA. In DNA form, the CDR3 reads TGTGCCAGCAGCTTAGCGCGAGGTCAGTTTGAAGCTTTCTTT. Its protein product is CASSLARGQFEAFF.